This entry lists 31 T cell receptor beta chains sequenced from one sample in a study of blood T cell repertoires in COVID-19. The method was immunoSEQ multiplex PCR; TCRdb's version includes in-frame clones alone and lacks a portion of them. The sample shows about 270,000 clones, approximately 86% of them seen only once. The specimen was peripheral blood. The receptors stem from a woman in her 70s with COVID-19, enrolled during active disease.

The chain has TRBV12-3 or TRBV12-4 and TRBJ1-1; the match to TRBD1 covers 7 bases. Trimming cost V 6 bases and J 10 bases; bases outside gene matches: 8. The CDR3 covers 12 residues. CDR3 loop: CASSSPGQRAFF. The CDR3 DNA reads as TGTGCCAGCAGCAGCCCGGGACAGCGAGCTTTCTTT.

CDR3 DNA: TGTGCCATCAGCCAAAATTACGAGCAGTACTTC. Amino acids: CAISQNYEQYF. The chain links TRBV10-3 to TRBJ2-7, with D unresolved. Trimming left V 6 bases short and J 4 bases short, with 7 bases between. The CDR3 is 11 residues long. The germline CDR1 and CDR2 sequences are ENHRY and SYGVKD.

The chain combines TRBV7-9 with TRBJ1-1; D is perhaps TRBD1 (5 bases). This CDR3 is 15 amino acids long. From germline, CDR1 is SEHNR and CDR2 FQNEAQ (reference sequence). V was shortened by 0 bases and J by 0 bases, with 8 bases between the two germline ends. DNA for the CDR3: TGTGCCAGCAGCTTAGCAGGGACTATGAACACTGAAGCTTTCTTT. Residues: CASSLAGTMNTEAFF.

V gene TRBV5-1 combines with J gene TRBJ2-1; possible D gene TRBD1, 5 bases. V gave up 0 bases and J gave up 1 base, with 11 bases separating them. The CDR3 has 16 amino acids. Per the germline V gene, CDR1 is SGHRS and CDR2 is YFSETQ. CDR3 amino acids: CASSLEGRVSYNEQFF. DNA of the CDR3: TGCGCCAGCAGCTTGGAGGGCAGGGTGTCCTACAATGAGCAGTTCTTC.

The chain uses TRBV10-2 and TRBJ1-5; 8 nucleotides line up with TRBD1. Germline V gene sequence: CDR1 WSHSY, CDR2 SAAADI. The CDR3 is made up of 13 amino acids. V was clipped by 7 bases and J by 7 bases; unmatched bases: 6. CDR3 nucleotide sequence: TGCGCCAGCACTCCGGGACAGGCACAGCCCCAGCATTTT. Amino acid sequence: CASTPGQAQPQHF.

The genes are TRBV18 and TRBJ1-4, with 7 nucleotides matching TRBD1. The CDR3 is 13 amino acids. Germline V gene lookup returns CDR1 KGHSH and CDR2 LQKENI. Unmatched junction bases numbered 8, after V lost 10 bases and J lost 6 bases. The CDR3 DNA reads as TGTGCCACCCAAGGGGGCGCGGATGAAAAACTGTTTTTT. Translating it yields CATQGGADEKLFF.

This rearrangement joins TRBV7-2 to TRBJ2-5; 10 bases are a match to TRBD2. The V gene's germline CDR1 is SGHTA and CDR2 FQGNSA. V lost 5 bases to trimming and J lost 3 bases; unmatched junction nucleotides: 6. CDR3 length: 15 amino acids. For the CDR3, the DNA is TGTGCCAGCAGCAACAAACTAGCGGGGAAAGAGACCCAGTACTTC. Translated, it gives CASSNKLAGKETQYF.

J is TRBJ2-7 and V is TRBV20-1; tentative D call: TRBD1 (5 bases). The V gene's germline CDR1 is DFQATT and CDR2 SNEGSKA (reference sequence). The CDR3 extends over 11 amino acids. The germline V and J ends were trimmed by 6 bases and 3 bases, with 9 bases remaining between them. CDR3: CSATQGYEQYF. The DNA of the CDR3 is TGCAGTGCAACCCAGGGCTACGAGCAGTACTTC.

This clone was found a few times. The chain uses TRBV2 and TRBJ1-1; possible D gene TRBD1, 6 bases. The CDR3 spans 12 residues. CDR1 SNHLY and CDR2 FYNNEI come from the germline V gene. The V end lost 7 bases, the J end lost 5 bases, and 11 bases lay between the germline ends. CDR3: CASTKGGTEAFF. The DNA for the CDR3 is TGTGCCAGCACCAAGGGGGGGACTGAAGCTTTCTTT.

The chain employs TRBV19 and TRBJ1-5; weak D call: TRBD1 (6 bases). V was pared by 7 bases and J by 7 bases, with 26 bases between. The CDR3 runs to 17 residues. Per the germline V gene, CDR1 is LNHDA and CDR2 is SQIVND (reference sequence). The CDR3 loop is CASKKGSLGTLDQPQHF. The CDR3 DNA follows: TGTGCCAGTAAAAAGGGATCATTGGGGACACTCGACCAGCCCCAGCATTTT.

V usage is TRBV6-6 and J usage is TRBJ2-7; D ambiguous. The CDR3 has 15 residues. CDR1 and CDR2 from the germline V gene are MNHNY and SVGAGI (reference sequence). The V end was cut by 2 bases, the J end by 0 bases, with 11 bases between. The CDR3 is CASSYRGSSSYEQYF. DNA for the CDR3: TGTGCCAGCAGTTACCGCGGATCCAGCTCCTACGAGCAGTACTTC.

This clone has only one observation. The genes are TRBV30 and TRBJ2-4; no firm D call. CDR3 length equals 12 residues. Germline CDR1 and CDR2: GTSNPN and SVGIG (reference sequence). Trimming shortened V by 4 bases and J by 5 bases, and 9 bases separated the two germline ends. The CDR3 nucleotides are TGTGCCTGGATCGCCTCAGAAAACATTCAGTACTTC. This gives the protein CAWIASENIQYF.

About this clone: Without the conserved terminal phenylalanine or tryptophan, this CDR3 likely stems from a read error. Because the CDR3's place on the DNA is in doubt, the DNA is left out and the CDR3 is given as listed by TCRdb. The chain employs TRBV11-2 and TRBJ1-1; no DNA check was done on the table's D call, TRBD1. Counting both end residues, the CDR3 totals 10 amino acids. Germline V gives CDR1 SGHAT, CDR2 FQNNGV. The chain's CDR3 is CASSLGSPPQ.

DNA of the CDR3: TGTGCCAGTAGTAGGGGGGGCACCGGCGGCAATCAGCCCCAGCATTTT. It is translated as CASSRGGTGGNQPQHF. The chain uses TRBV19 and TRBJ1-5; possible D gene TRBD1, 6 bases. The CDR3 loop spans 16 amino acids. Between the trimmed V and J ends, which lost 4 bases and 2 bases, there was a span of 15 bases. Germline lookup yields CDR1 LNHDA and CDR2 SQIVND (reference sequence).

The table lists this clone with many counts. The gene calls are TRBV9 and TRBJ2-2, with 10 positions matching TRBD2. Germline V gene sequence: CDR1 SGDLS, CDR2 YYNGEE. Trimming cost V 4 bases and J 0 bases; bases outside gene matches: 3. The CDR3 sequence is 16 residues long. The CDR3 bases are TGTGCCAGCAGCACAACTAGCGGGGCGAACACCGGGGAGCTGTTTTTT. This sequence encodes CASSTTSGANTGELFF.

This chain uses TRBV30 with TRBJ1-5; D gene unclear. CDR3 length: 15 residues. Trimming took off 0 bases at V and 0 bases at J, with 9 bases between the two ends. CDR1 is GTSNPN, CDR2 SVGIG, per germline (reference sequence). Here the CDR3 reads CAWSVQAHSNQPQHF. CDR3 DNA: TGTGCCTGGAGTGTTCAGGCCCATAGCAATCAGCCCCAGCATTTT.

V and J are TRBV5-1 and TRBJ2-3, with TRBD2 matching 9 bases. With V trimmed by 0 bases and J by 4 bases, 9 bases remained unmatched. Per the germline V gene, CDR1 is SGHRS and CDR2 is YFSETQ. The CDR3 runs 17 residues. The CDR3 sequence: CASSLGRGGQDADTQYF. CDR3 nucleotides: TGCGCCAGCAGCTTGGGGCGGGGGGGCCAAGATGCAGATACGCAGTATTTT.

This clone was counted between two and nine times. The chain is built from TRBV5-4 and TRBJ1-2; 8 bases match TRBD1. CDR1 SGHNT and CDR2 YYREEE come from the germline V gene (reference sequence). The CDR3 length is 15 residues. V trimming: 1 base; J trimming: 8 bases; junction bases outside the gene matches: 10. The CDR3, as DNA: TGTGCCAGCAGCTTGCCTGGACAGGGAAGAGTAGGCTACACCTTC. Its protein product is CASSLPGQGRVGYTF.

This clone showed up just once. The CDR3 reads CSVENGQEQYF. In DNA form, the CDR3 reads TGCAGCGTTGAAAATGGGCAAGAGCAGTACTTC. V is TRBV29-1 and J is TRBJ2-7; D ambiguous. CDR3 length equals 11 residues. Per germline, CDR1 SQVTM and CDR2 ANQGSEA. V shed 2 bases and J shed 7 bases, with 9 bases lying between them.

This rearrangement joins TRBV15 to TRBJ1-1; 9 nucleotides align to TRBD1. V trimming: 5 bases; J trimming: 2 bases; junction bases outside the gene matches: 6. CDR1 and CDR2 from the germline V gene are LNHNV and YYDKDF (reference sequence). The CDR3 covers 15 residues. The CDR3 DNA follows: TGTGCCACCAGCCCTCGACAGGGGGGTAACACTGAAGCTTTCTTT. Translating gives CATSPRQGGNTEAFF.

A few counts support this clone. The chain couples TRBV19 to TRBJ1-1; 12 nucleotides match TRBD1. V dropped 4 bases and J dropped 5; count of bases not matched to a gene: 8. The CDR3 runs to 16 residues. Per germline, CDR1 LNHDA and CDR2 SQIVND (reference sequence). The DNA of the CDR3 is TGTGCCAGTAGTACGGGACAGGGGGCGGGAAAGACTGAAGCTTTCTTT. Encoded protein: CASSTGQGAGKTEAFF.

The gene calls are TRBV7-9 and TRBJ1-1; D unclear. This CDR3 spans 13 amino acids. The germline V gene encodes CDR1 SEHNR and CDR2 FQNEAQ (reference sequence). V was shortened by 4 bases and J by 1 base, with 7 bases between the two germline ends. CDR3 protein: CASSYERNTEAFF. The CDR3 DNA sequence: TGTGCCAGCAGCTATGAGAGGAACACTGAAGCTTTCTTT.

The chain has TRBV9 and TRBJ1-2; no firm D call. Germline lookup yields CDR1 SGDLS and CDR2 YYNGEE. This CDR3 has 15 amino acids. Deletions cut 6 bases from V and 4 bases from J, with 19 bases between. This CDR3 reads CASTMAPGDIYGYTF. The CDR3 DNA reads TGTGCCAGCACCATGGCCCCCGGGGATATCTATGGCTACACCTTC.

The gene calls are TRBV28 and TRBJ2-7; 7 nucleotides line up with TRBD1. V lost 2 bases to trimming and J lost 3 bases; unmatched junction nucleotides: 7. This CDR3 is built from 15 residues. The germline V gene encodes CDR1 MDHEN and CDR2 SYDVKM. The CDR3: CASSLRDSMNYEQYF. The DNA for the CDR3 is TGTGCCAGCAGTTTACGGGACAGTATGAACTACGAGCAGTACTTC.

The genes are TRBV5-5 and TRBJ1-4; D is unresolved. The V gene lost 4 bases and the J gene lost 0 bases, with 7 bases spanning the gap. CDR3 length equals 14 residues. Looked up from germline, CDR1 is SGHKS and CDR2 is YYEKEE (reference sequence). The CDR3 nucleotides read TGTGCCAGCAGCGAGAGAGCAACTAATGAAAAACTGTTTTTT. Its protein product is CASSERATNEKLFF.

This sequence joins TRBV27 and TRBJ1-2, with 9 positions matching TRBD1. The CDR3 loop spans 15 amino acids. The junction had 11 bases not matched to a gene; V was cut back by 6 bases and J by 6 bases. Germline V gene lookup returns CDR1 MNHEY and CDR2 SMNVEV (reference sequence). The CDR3 spells CASSRSQGASDGYTF. The CDR3 DNA reads as TGTGCCAGCAGCAGATCACAGGGGGCATCGGATGGCTACACCTTC.

CDR3 nucleotide sequence: TGTGCCAGCAGTTTACACATCTTGACTGAAGCTTTCTTT. It codes for CASSLHILTEAFF. The rearrangement links TRBV27 to TRBJ1-1; no clear D gene. Germline CDR1 reads MNHEY; CDR2 reads SMNVEV (reference sequence). This CDR3 has 13 amino acids. V lost 2 bases and J 5 bases, leaving 9 bases between the germline ends.

The chain combines TRBV19 with TRBJ2-3; 7 bases are shared with TRBD1. Germline loops: CDR1 LNHDA, CDR2 SQIVND (reference sequence). The CDR3 is 13 residues long. V was clipped by 4 bases and J by 4 bases; unmatched bases: 2. This chain's CDR3 is CASSRTGADTQYF. CDR3 DNA sequence: TGTGCCAGTAGTAGAACAGGGGCAGATACGCAGTATTTT.

The rearrangement uses TRBV28 and TRBJ1-2, with 12 nucleotides matching TRBD1. Germline values: CDR1 MDHEN, CDR2 SYDVKM. The V gene end was trimmed by 3 bases and the J gene end by 3 bases; junction bases not matched to a gene: 2. This CDR3 has 15 residues. In DNA, the CDR3 is TGTGCCAGCAGTTTGGGGACAGGGGGCCACTATGGCTACACCTTC. This gives the protein CASSLGTGGHYGYTF.

This chain's CDR3 is CASSSRGQGGKTDTQYF. The CDR3 DNA sequence: TGTGCCAGTAGTTCCCGGGGACAGGGCGGAAAAACAGATACGCAGTATTTT. The V and J genes are TRBV19 and TRBJ2-3; 9 bases fit TRBD1. Germline loops: CDR1 LNHDA, CDR2 SQIVND (reference sequence). Trimming at V came to 5 bases and at J to 3 bases, leaving 12 bases not matched to a gene. The CDR3 runs 17 residues.

This rearrangement joins TRBV21-1 to TRBJ1-2; no DNA check was done on the table's D call, TRBD1. TRBV21-1 is a known pseudogene. This CDR3 has 18 amino acids. The CDR3 bases are TGTGCCAGCGGTACAACCGGGACAGGTGATACAGCTAACTATGGCTACACCTTC. It encodes CASGTTGTGDTANYGYTF.